The clone carrying this T cell receptor (beta chain) has a handful of counts. Its antigen is unknown. Per the germline V gene, CDR1 is SGHAT and CDR2 is FQNNGV. V lost 5 bases and J lost 4, with 8 bases in between. This CDR3 spans 13 amino acids. Profiled with immunoSEQ multiplex PCR; TCRdb holds only in-frame clones, not every one. Here the sample spans around 150,000 clones, around 92% being singletons. Second-dose intervals near 4 or 12 weeks were combined. This sample was taken from a study of T cell responses to AZD1222 COVID-19 vaccine. The study, taken as a whole, reports: White British donors predominated, females outnumbered males, and clonal diversity was possibly underestimated. Spike-specific TCR breadth and depth both grew after two AZD1222 doses. Researchers report vaccine-associated CD4 TCRs spanning spike, with dominance at 160-218 and 743-854.

This receptor was obtained from an adult who received the AZD1222 COVID-19 vaccine. Specimen: peripheral blood, collected 28 days after the second AZD1222 dose. The chain joins TRBV11-2 to TRBJ2-2; D is ambiguous. The CDR3 is CASSPTSTGELFF. For the CDR3, the DNA is TGTGCCAGCAGCCCAACCTCCACCGGGGAGCTGTTTTTT. The full variable domain, in which reference TRBV11-2 and TRBJ2-2 provide the parts outside the CDR3, is EAGVAQSPRYKIIEKRQSVAFWCNPISGHATLYWYQQILGQGPKLLIQFQNNGVVDDSQLPKDRFSAERLKGVDSTLKIQPAKLEDSAVYLCASSPTSTGELFFGEGSRLTVL.